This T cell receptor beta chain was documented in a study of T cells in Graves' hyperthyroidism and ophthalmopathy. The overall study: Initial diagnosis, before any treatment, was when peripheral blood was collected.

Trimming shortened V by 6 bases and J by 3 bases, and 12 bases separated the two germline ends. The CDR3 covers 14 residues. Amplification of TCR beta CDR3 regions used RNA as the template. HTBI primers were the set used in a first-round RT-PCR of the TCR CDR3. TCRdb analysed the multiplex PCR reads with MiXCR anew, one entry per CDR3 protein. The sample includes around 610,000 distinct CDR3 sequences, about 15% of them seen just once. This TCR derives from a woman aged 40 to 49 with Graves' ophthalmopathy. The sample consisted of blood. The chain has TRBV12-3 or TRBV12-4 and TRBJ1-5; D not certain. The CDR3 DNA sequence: TGTGCCAGCAGGCCGGACGGCCTCAATCAGCCCCAGCATTTT. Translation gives CASRPDGLNQPQHF.